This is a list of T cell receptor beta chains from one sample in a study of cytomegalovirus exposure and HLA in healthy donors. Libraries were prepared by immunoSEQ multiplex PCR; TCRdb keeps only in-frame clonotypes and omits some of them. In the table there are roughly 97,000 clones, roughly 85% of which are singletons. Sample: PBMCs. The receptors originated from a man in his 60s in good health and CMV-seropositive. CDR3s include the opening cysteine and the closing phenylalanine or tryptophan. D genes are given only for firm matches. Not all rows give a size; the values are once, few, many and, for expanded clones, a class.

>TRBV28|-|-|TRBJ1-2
CASSSTGRYGYTF
TGTGCCAGCAGTTCAACAGGGCGCTATGGCTACACCTTC
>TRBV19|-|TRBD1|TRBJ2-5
CASSVTGTGKETQYF
TGTGCCAGTAGTGTAACCGGGACAGGGAAAGAGACTCAGTACTTC
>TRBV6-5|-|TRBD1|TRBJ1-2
CASRTGWGADYGYTF
TGTGCCAGCAGGACAGGGTGGGGAGCGGACTATGGCTACACCTTC
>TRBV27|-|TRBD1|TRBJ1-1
CASRITGGTEAFF
TGTGCCAGCAGAATAACAGGGGGCACTGAAGCTTTCTTT
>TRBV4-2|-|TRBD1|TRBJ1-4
CASSQGQGPTNEKLFF
TGTGCCAGCAGCCAGGGACAGGGCCCAACTAATGAAAAACTGTTTTTT
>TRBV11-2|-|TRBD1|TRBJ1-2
CASSLGTGGAQRWGYTF
TGTGCCAGCAGCTTAGGGACAGGGGGCGCGCAGCGTTGGGGCTACACCTTC
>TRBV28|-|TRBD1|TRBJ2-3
CATMRDRVTDTQYF
TGTGCCACCATGAGGGACAGGGTCACAGATACGCAGTATTTT
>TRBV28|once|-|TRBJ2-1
CASHWGGARNEQFF
TGTGCCAGCCATTGGGGGGGGGCCCGAAATGAGCAGTTCTTC
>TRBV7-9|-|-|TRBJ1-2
CASSPTVGYGYTF
TGTGCCAGCAGCCCGACAGTCGGATATGGCTACACCTTC
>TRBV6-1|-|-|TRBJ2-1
CASRLQGGNEQFF
TGTGCCAGCAGATTACAGGGCGGCAATGAGCAGTTCTTC
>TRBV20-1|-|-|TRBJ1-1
CSARDQTEAFF
TGCAGTGCTAGAGATCAGACTGAAGCTTTCTTT
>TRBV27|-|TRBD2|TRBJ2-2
CASSTTSRRGGELFF
TGTGCCAGCAGTACGACTAGCCGGAGGGGCGGGGAGCTGTTTTTT
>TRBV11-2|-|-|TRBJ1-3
CASSPVWEGNTIYF
TGTGCCAGCAGCCCCGTTTGGGAGGGAAACACCATATATTTT
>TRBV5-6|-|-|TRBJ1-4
CASSQTDLEEKLFF
TGTGCCAGCAGCCAAACCGATTTAGAGGAAAAACTGTTTTTT
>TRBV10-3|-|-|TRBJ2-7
CAISGIGFEQYF
TGTGCCATCAGTGGGATCGGGTTCGAGCAGTACTTC
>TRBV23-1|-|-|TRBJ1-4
CASSQSLPGRSRLFF
TGCGCCAGCAGTCAATCGCTCCCAGGGCGGAGTCGACTGTTTTTT
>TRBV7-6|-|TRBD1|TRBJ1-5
CASSPGGQPQHF
TGTGCCAGCAGCCCAGGGGGCCAGCCCCAGCATTTT
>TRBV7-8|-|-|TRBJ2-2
CASSLNRATGELFF
TGTGCCAGCAGCTTAAACAGGGCCACCGGGGAGCTGTTTTTT
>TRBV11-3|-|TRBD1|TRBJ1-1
CASSLEQGTEAFF
TGTGCCAGCAGCTTAGAACAGGGGACTGAAGCTTTCTTT
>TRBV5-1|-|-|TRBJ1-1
CASSLGTVGEGDTEAFF
TGCGCCAGCAGCTTGGGGACGGTAGGGGAGGGTGACACTGAAGCTTTCTTT
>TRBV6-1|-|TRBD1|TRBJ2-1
CASSESTGFNEQFF
TGTGCCAGCAGTGAGTCGACAGGGTTCAATGAGCAGTTCTTC
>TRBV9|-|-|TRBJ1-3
CASRNSLADKLGNTIYF
TGTGCCAGCAGGAACTCCCTAGCGGACAAGCTAGGAAACACCATATATTTT
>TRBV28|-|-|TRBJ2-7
CASKNGGGTDEQYF
TGTGCCAGCAAGAATGGAGGGGGCACGGACGAGCAGTACTTC
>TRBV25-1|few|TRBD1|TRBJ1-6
CASSGDRLSPLHF
TGTGCCAGCAGTGGGGACAGGCTCTCACCCCTCCACTTT
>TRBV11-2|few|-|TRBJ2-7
CASSFNRGGHEQYF
TGTGCCAGCAGCTTCAACAGGGGGGGTCACGAGCAGTACTTC
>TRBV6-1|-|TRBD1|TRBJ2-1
CASIGQGRDEQFF
TGTGCCAGCATCGGACAGGGTAGGGATGAGCAGTTCTTC
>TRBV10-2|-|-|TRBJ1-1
CASSEDFPGDTEAFF
TGCGCCAGCAGTGAGGACTTCCCAGGGGACACTGAAGCTTTCTTT
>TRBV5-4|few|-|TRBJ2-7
CASSLAPGNSYEQYF
TGTGCCAGCAGCTTGGCCCCGGGTAACTCCTACGAGCAGTACTTC
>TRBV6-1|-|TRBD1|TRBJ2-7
CASSGDRAFTGVYEQYF
TGTGCCAGCAGTGGGGACAGGGCCTTTACAGGGGTCTACGAGCAGTACTTC
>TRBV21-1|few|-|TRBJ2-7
CASSKVMPGEYEQYF
TGTGCCAGCAGCAAAGTCATGCCAGGGGAGTACGAGCAGTACTTC
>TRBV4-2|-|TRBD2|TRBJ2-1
CASSHTQRASGYNEQFF
TGTGCCAGCAGCCACACCCAGCGGGCTAGCGGCTACAATGAGCAGTTCTTC
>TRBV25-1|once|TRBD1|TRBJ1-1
CARPGQGAEAFF
TGTGCCAGACCGGGACAGGGGGCTGAAGCTTTCTTT
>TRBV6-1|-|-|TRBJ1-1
CASSVTGQTEAFF
TGTGCCAGCAGTGTTACAGGACAAACTGAAGCTTTCTTT
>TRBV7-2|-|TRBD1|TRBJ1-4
CASSSDPPGGRTNEKLFF
TGTGCCAGCAGCTCCGATCCCCCAGGGGGACGAACTAATGAAAAACTGTTTTTT
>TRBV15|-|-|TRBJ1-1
CATSKGQHTEAFF
TGTGCCACCAGCAAAGGACAGCACACTGAAGCTTTCTTT
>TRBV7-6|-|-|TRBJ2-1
CASSANPPGQGTSNEQFF
TGTGCCAGCAGCGCGAACCCTCCCGGGCAGGGGACAAGCAATGAGCAGTTCTTC
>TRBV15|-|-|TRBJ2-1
CATSRDGQGNREQFF
TGTGCCACCAGCAGAGATGGCCAGGGCAACAGAGAGCAGTTCTTC
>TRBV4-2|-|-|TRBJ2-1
CASSQDRNNEQFF
TGTGCCAGCAGCCAAGACAGGAACAATGAGCAGTTCTTC
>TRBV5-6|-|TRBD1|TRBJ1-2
CASSLAGGGGYTF
TGTGCCAGCAGCTTAGCAGGGGGCGGTGGCTACACCTTC
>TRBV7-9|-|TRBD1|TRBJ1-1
CAGQGMETEAFF
TGTGCCGGACAGGGGATGGAAACTGAAGCTTTCTTT
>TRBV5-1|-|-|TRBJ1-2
CASSLDRAFYGYTF
TGCGCCAGCAGCTTGGACAGGGCATTTTATGGCTACACCTTC
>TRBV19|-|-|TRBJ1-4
CASGRGSKLATNEKLFF
TGTGCCAGTGGCCGGGGGAGTAAACTTGCAACTAATGAAAAACTGTTTTTT
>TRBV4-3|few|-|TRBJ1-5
CASSQGGWSQPQHF
TGCGCCAGCAGCCAAGGAGGGTGGAGTCAGCCCCAGCATTTT
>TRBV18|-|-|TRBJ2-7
CASSPPPGFYEQYF
TGTGCCAGCTCACCACCGCCAGGCTTCTACGAGCAGTACTTC
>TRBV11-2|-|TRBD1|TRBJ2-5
CASSPSGGGIETQYF
TGTGCCAGCAGCCCCTCAGGGGGTGGGATCGAGACCCAGTACTTC
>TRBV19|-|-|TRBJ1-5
CASSISLYSNQPQHF
TGTGCCAGTAGTATAAGTCTATATAGCAATCAGCCCCAGCATTTT
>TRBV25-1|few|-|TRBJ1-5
CASSGQGGPEQPQHF
TGTGCCAGCAGTGGGCAAGGCGGCCCGGAGCAGCCCCAGCATTTT
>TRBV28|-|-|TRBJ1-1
CASSWAVPPEAFF
TGTGCCAGCAGTTGGGCAGTCCCCCCTGAAGCTTTCTTT
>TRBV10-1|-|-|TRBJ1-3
CASSEGGSGNTIYF
TGCGCCAGCAGTGAAGGGGGCTCTGGAAACACCATATATTTT
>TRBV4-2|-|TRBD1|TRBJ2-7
CASSPQVSGQATSEQYF
TGTGCCAGCAGCCCCCAAGTAAGCGGACAGGCAACTTCCGAGCAGTACTTC
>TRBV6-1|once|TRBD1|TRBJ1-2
CASDRDRGTPDGYTF
TGTGCCAGCGACCGGGACAGGGGTACCCCGGATGGCTACACCTTC
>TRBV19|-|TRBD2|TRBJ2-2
CASSAAGGPFPGELFF
TGTGCCTCGAGTGCGGCGGGGGGGCCATTCCCCGGGGAGCTGTTTTTT
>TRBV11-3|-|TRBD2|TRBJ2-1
CASSPTSGGAGEQFF
TGTGCCAGCAGCCCGACTAGCGGGGGGGCCGGTGAGCAGTTCTTC
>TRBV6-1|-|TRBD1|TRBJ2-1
CASSKETGGNNEQFF
TGTGCCAGCAGTAAAGAGACAGGGGGCAACAATGAGCAGTTCTTC